The text below deals with one T cell receptor (beta chain). Its specificity is not known. This sample was taken from a study of OX40 agonist ivuxolimab in advanced cancers. Study in general: Three patients had partial responses: one hepatocellular carcinoma, two cutaneous melanoma.

Study-wide results and caveats: Mean expanded clone counts were higher in CD8+ than CD4+ T cells. Which antigen the expanded peripheral T cells recognized is unknown.

Germline V gene lookup returns CDR1 SGHTA and CDR2 FQGNSA. CDR3 length equals 15 residues. V was pared by 2 bases and J by 2 bases, with 12 bases between. Only in-frame clones appear in the TCRdb table, and some are missing; sequencing was by immunoSEQ multiplex PCR. This table holds about 48,000 clones, approximately 88% found once. This receptor was identified in an adult with an advanced solid tumor such as melanoma, head and neck, liver or kidney cancer. The rearrangement uses TRBV7-2 and TRBJ1-1, with D hard to call. The material sequenced was CD4+ or CD8+ T cells sorted from blood, taken in a trial of the OX40 agonist ivuxolimab. DNA of the CDR3: TGTGCCAGCAGCTTAATTAGGGTGGGAAACACTGAAGCTTTCTTT. Its translation: CASSLIRVGNTEAFF.